The rows below give T cell receptor beta chains drawn from one sample of a study of blood T cell repertoires in COVID-19. Sequenced by immunoSEQ multiplex PCR; TCRdb stores in-frame clones only, minus some. The repertoire consists of 150,000 or so clones, with approximately 90% occurring once and the leading ten covering roughly 2.3%. Input material: peripheral blood. The receptors were gathered from a man aged 18 to 30 with acute or convalescent COVID-19. The conserved cysteine and the conserved F or W are not part of the CDR3 here. The D gene is left open where the match is weak.

TRBV6-5,-,TRBJ2-3,ASSPGQSQADTQY
TRBV27,TRBD1,TRBJ1-1,ASIAGGRTEAF
TRBV24-1,TRBD2,TRBJ2-7,ATSPSGRSSSYEQY
TRBV7-9,TRBD1,TRBJ1-1,ASRKGQGAGISTEAF
TRBV30,TRBD1,TRBJ2-7,AWSQRQGFSYEQY
TRBV5-4,TRBD1,TRBJ1-4,ASSPEGASSREKLF
TRBV2,TRBD1,TRBJ1-5,ASSETDRPYSNQPQH
TRBV27,TRBD1,TRBJ1-1,ASSRQGARVAGEAF
TRBV5-5,-,TRBJ1-4,ASSQGGTNEKLF
TRBV11-3,TRBD1,TRBJ2-3,ASSLGTGGDGTDTQY
TRBV18,-,TRBJ2-5,ASSLNPGLLMETQY
TRBV21-1,-,TRBJ1-5,ASSEQQQGRSNQPQH
TRBV27,-,TRBJ1-6,ASSLAGEVGSPLH
TRBV19,TRBD1,TRBJ2-7,ASSVSGGEQY
TRBV6-6,-,TRBJ1-1,ATCGATNTEAF
TRBV5-5,-,TRBJ2-6,ASSLDGASGANVLT
TRBV6-5,-,TRBJ1-5,ASTGQNYQPQH
TRBV5-8,TRBD1,TRBJ1-4,ASSGDRGEKLF
TRBV6-5,TRBD1,TRBJ1-2,ASRSTGNYGYT
TRBV5-1,TRBD1,TRBJ1-2,ASSDPGQGIYGYT
TRBV5-1,TRBD1,TRBJ2-5,ASSLGDRGMETQY
TRBV5-1,-,TRBJ1-2,ASSLEGQSLRGYT
TRBV5-6,TRBD2,TRBJ2-5,ASSLPGLAVQETQY
TRBV19,-,TRBJ1-1,ASSINPGPGTEAF
TRBV9,TRBD1,TRBJ2-1,ASSARTGGSNEQF
TRBV11-3,-,TRBJ2-3,ASSLDGAATHTDTQY
TRBV25-1,-,TRBJ2-7,ASSEWRGEQY
TRBV6-2/TRBV6-3,TRBD2,TRBJ2-7,ASSLILAGGNYEQY
TRBV4-2,-,TRBJ1-3,ASSLLTFIEGGGNTIY
TRBV7-8,-,TRBJ2-3,ASSLATHPQGFTDTQY
TRBV6-4,-,TRBJ1-4,ASSTGPNEKLF
TRBV6-4,TRBD1,TRBJ1-6,ASSDPGQGPNSPLH
TRBV14,TRBD1,TRBJ1-4,ASSQGNRGLSNEKLF
TRBV3-1/TRBV3-2,-,TRBJ2-7,ASSRVPGADEQY
TRBV4-1,TRBD1,TRBJ2-7,ASSQGTGTYEQY
TRBV19,-,TRBJ1-1,ASTGFGGGGEAF
TRBV9,-,TRBJ2-5,ASSAPTPGLSETQY
TRBV2,-,TRBJ1-2,ASSGTTSNYGYT
TRBV11-2,-,TRBJ1-3,ASSLSRGAGNTIY
TRBV7-9,TRBD2,TRBJ2-1,ASSSLAGGGF
TRBV6-1,TRBD1,TRBJ1-4,ASSEDRASEKLF
TRBV5-1,TRBD1,TRBJ2-7,ASSLEGTANEQY
TRBV20-1,-,TRBJ1-3,SASPLGQGIGNTIY
TRBV27,TRBD1,TRBJ1-1,ASSLEGTGSGAF
TRBV29-1,TRBD1,TRBJ2-1,SVVRDSNNEQF
TRBV5-5,TRBD1,TRBJ1-4,ASSLAPGQGREKLF
TRBV5-1,TRBD1,TRBJ2-2,ASGRVTGDTGELF